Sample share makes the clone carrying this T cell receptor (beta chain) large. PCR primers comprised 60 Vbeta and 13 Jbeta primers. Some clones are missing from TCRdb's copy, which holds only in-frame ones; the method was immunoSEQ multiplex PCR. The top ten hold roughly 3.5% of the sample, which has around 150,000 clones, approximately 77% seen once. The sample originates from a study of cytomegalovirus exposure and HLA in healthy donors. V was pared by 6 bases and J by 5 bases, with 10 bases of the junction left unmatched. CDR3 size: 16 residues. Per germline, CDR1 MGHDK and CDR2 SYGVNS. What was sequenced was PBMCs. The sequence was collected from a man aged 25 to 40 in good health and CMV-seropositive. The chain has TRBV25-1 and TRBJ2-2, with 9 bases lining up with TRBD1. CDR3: CASREPQGAFTGELFF. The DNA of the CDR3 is TGTGCCAGCAGGGAACCACAGGGGGCGTTTACCGGGGAGCTGTTTTTT.